This TCR beta chain stems from a study of blood T cell repertoires in COVID-19. The overall study: From the United States, Italy and Spain came samples of acute and convalescent COVID-19.

Germline V gives CDR1 SGHTA, CDR2 FQGNSA. The V segment lost 5 bases and the J segment 4 bases; nucleotides outside the gene matches: 8. This CDR3 is built from 15 residues. Method: immunoSEQ multiplex PCR; TCRdb's copy keeps in-frame clones and lacks some. This sample yields approximately 27,000 clones, of which 75% to 90% are seen a single time; around 10% belongs to the top ten. The clonotype comes from a man aged 55 to 70 with acute or convalescent COVID-19. The V and J genes are TRBV7-2 and TRBJ1-1, with TRBD1 matching over 9 bases. The material sequenced was peripheral blood. The CDR3 DNA is TGTGCCAGCAGCCAGTTGACAGGGGGAAGCACTGAAGCTTTCTTT. This gives the protein CASSQLTGGSTEAFF. The full variable domain, rest sourced from reference TRBV7-2 and TRBJ1-1, is GAGVSQSPSNKVTEKGKDVELRCDPISGHTALYWYRQSLGQGLEFLIYFQGNSAPDKSGLPSDRFSAERTGGSVSTLTIQRTQQEDSAVYLCASSQLTGGSTEAFFGQGTRLTVV.